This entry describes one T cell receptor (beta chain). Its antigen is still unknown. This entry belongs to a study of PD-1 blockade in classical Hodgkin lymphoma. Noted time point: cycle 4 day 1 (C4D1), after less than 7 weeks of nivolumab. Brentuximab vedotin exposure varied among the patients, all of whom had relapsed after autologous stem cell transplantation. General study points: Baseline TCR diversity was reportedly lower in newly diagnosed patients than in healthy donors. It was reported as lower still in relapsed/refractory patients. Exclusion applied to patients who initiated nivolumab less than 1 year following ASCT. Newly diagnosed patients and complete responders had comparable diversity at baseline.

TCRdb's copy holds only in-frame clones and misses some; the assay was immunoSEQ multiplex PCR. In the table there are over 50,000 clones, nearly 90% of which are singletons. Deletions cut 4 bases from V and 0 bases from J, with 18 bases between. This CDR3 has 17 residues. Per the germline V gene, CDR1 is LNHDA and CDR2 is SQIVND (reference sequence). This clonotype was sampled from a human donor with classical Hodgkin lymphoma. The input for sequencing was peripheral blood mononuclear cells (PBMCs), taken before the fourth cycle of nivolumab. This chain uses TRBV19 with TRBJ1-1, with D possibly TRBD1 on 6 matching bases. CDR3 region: CASSRGAGDGMNTEAFF. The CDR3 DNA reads TGTGCCAGTAGTAGAGGGGCAGGGGATGGGATGAACACTGAAGCTTTCTTT. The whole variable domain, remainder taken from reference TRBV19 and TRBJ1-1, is DGGITQSPKYLFRKEGQNVTLSCEQNLNHDAMYWYRQDPGQGLRLIYYSQIVNDFQKGDIAEGYSVSREKKESFPLTVTSAQKNPTAFYLCASSRGAGDGMNTEAFFGQGTRLTVV.